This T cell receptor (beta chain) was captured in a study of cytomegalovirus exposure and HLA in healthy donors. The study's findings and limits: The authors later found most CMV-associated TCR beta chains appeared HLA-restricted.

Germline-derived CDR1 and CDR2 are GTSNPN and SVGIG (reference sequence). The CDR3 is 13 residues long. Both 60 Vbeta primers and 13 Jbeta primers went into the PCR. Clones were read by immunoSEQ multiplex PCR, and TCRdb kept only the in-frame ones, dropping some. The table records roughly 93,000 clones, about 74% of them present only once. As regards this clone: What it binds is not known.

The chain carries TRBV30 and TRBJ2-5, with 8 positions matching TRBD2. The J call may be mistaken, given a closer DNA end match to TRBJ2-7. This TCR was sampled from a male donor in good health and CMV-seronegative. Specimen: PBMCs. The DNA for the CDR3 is TGTGCCTGGGAACGGGGGGGCACCTACGAGCAGTACTTC. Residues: CAWERGGTYEQYF.